This TCR beta chain originates from a study of blood T cell repertoires in COVID-19. Authors' processing steps: Reference gene primer amplification in the assay estimated nucleated cell counts. This table comes from immunoSEQ multiplex PCR, and its TCRdb copy is limited to in-frame clones, with some not included. V, J and clone size are those of that table, while D and trimming were read from the DNA. The sample carries 350,000 or so clones, about 90% recorded once. The germline gives CDR1 MNHEY, CDR2 SMNVEV (reference sequence). This CDR3 contains 14 residues. Trimming left V 5 bases short and J 11 bases short, with 19 bases between.

Sequencing input: peripheral blood. This receptor was obtained from a young man with active or convalescent COVID-19. The rearrangement links TRBV27 to TRBJ1-5; D possibly corresponds to TRBD1 (5 bases). In DNA form, the CDR3 reads TGTGCCAGCAGTCCCTCCCTAGGGGCCACCGCCCAGCATTTT. Amino acid sequence: CASSPSLGATAQHF.